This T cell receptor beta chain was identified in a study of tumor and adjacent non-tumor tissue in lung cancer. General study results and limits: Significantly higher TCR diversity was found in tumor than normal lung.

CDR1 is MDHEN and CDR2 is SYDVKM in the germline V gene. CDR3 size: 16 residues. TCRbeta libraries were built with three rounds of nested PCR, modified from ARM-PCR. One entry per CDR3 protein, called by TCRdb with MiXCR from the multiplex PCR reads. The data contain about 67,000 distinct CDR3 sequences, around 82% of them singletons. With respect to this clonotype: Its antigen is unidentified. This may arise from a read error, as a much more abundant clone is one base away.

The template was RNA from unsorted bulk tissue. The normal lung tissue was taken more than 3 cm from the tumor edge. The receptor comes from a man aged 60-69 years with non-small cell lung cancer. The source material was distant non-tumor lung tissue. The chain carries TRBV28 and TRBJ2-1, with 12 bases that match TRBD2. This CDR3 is CVSSILTSGSNNEQFF. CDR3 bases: TGTGTCAGCAGTATCTTGACTAGCGGGAGTAACAATGAGCAGTTCTTC.